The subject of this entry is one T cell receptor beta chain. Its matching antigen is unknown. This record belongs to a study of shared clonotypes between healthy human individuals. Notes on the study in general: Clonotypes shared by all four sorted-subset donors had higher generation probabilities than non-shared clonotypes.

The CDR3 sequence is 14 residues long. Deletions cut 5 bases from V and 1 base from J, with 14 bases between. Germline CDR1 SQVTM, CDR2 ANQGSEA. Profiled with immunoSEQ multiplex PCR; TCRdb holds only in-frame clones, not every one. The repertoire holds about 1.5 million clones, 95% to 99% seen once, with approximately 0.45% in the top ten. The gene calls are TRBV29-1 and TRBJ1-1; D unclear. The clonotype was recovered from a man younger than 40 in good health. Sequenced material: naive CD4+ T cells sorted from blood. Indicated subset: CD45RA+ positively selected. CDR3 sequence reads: CSVSLQASNTEAFF. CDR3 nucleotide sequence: TGCAGCGTTTCTTTACAAGCCTCGAACACTGAAGCTTTCTTT.